One sample yielded the 10 T cell receptor beta chains listed below, sequenced in a study of blood T cell repertoires in COVID-19. Only in-frame clones appear in the TCRdb table, and some are missing; sequencing was by immunoSEQ multiplex PCR. The sample records 90,000 to 130,000 clones, under 75% being singletons. The specimen sequenced was peripheral blood. The receptor source for this set is an older woman with acute or convalescent COVID-19.

The chain joins TRBV24-1 to TRBJ2-1; possible D gene TRBD1, 5 bases. CDR3 size: 13 residues. Germline CDR1 and CDR2: KGHDR and SFDVKD. V was pared by 6 bases and J by 9 bases, with 14 bases between. CDR3 loop: CATSMQGFGEQFF. The CDR3 nucleotides are TGTGCCACCAGTATGCAGGGATTCGGTGAGCAGTTCTTC.

The chain employs TRBV27 and TRBJ1-6, with D unclear. Deletions cut 5 bases from V and 10 bases from J, with 18 bases between. Germline V lookup: CDR1 MNHEY, CDR2 SMNVEV (reference sequence). The CDR3 spans 15 residues. The CDR3 sequence is CASSRGGPGASPLHF. DNA for the CDR3: TGTGCCAGCAGTCGAGGCGGGCCCGGAGCCTCACCCCTCCACTTT.

This sequence joins TRBV5-4 and TRBJ2-2; the D gene is possibly TRBD2 (5 bases). Germline CDR1 and CDR2: SGHNT and YYREEE (reference sequence). V gave up 4 bases and J gave up 2 bases, with 12 bases separating them. This CDR3 contains 15 residues. The CDR3 DNA reads TGTGCCAGCAGCCCCAAGAGCGGTAACACCGGGGAGCTGTTTTTT. Amino acids: CASSPKSGNTGELFF. The complete variable domain, with remaining parts taken from reference TRBV5-4 and TRBJ2-2, reads ETGVTQSPTHLIKTRGQQVTLRCSSQSGHNTVSWYQQALGQGPQFIFQYYREEENGRGNFPPRFSGLQFPNYSSELNVNALELDDSALYLCASSPKSGNTGELFFGEGSRLTVL.

The chain couples TRBV4-2 to TRBJ2-7; 12 nucleotides agree with TRBD2. This CDR3 contains 15 residues. CDR1 is LGHNA and CDR2 is YNFKEQ in the germline V gene. V was clipped by 2 bases and J by 6 bases; unmatched bases: 5. The CDR3 sequence is CASSQRTSGVGEQYF. For the CDR3, the DNA is TGTGCCAGCAGCCAAAGGACTAGCGGGGTCGGCGAGCAGTACTTC.

The genes are TRBV5-1 and TRBJ1-1; tentatively, D is TRBD1 (5 bases). Germline V gene lookup returns CDR1 SGHRS and CDR2 YFSETQ. V was clipped by 0 bases and J by 1 base, with 10 bases between them. CDR3 length: 15 amino acids. The CDR3 region is CASSLGTSQNTEAFF. CDR3 nucleotides: TGCGCCAGCAGCTTGGGGACAAGTCAGAACACTGAAGCTTTCTTT. The full variable domain, rest sourced from reference TRBV5-1 and TRBJ1-1, is KAGVTQTPRYLIKTRGQQVTLSCSPISGHRSVSWYQQTPGQGLQFLFEYFSETQRNKGNFPGRFSGRQFSNSRSEMNVSTLELGDSALYLCASSLGTSQNTEAFFGQGTRLTVV.

In its sample, this clone was seen a few times. The V and J genes are TRBV7-2 and TRBJ1-1; D call uncertain. V lost 4 bases, J lost 4 bases, and 10 bases lay in between. CDR3 length: 13 amino acids. Germline V lookup: CDR1 SGHTA, CDR2 FQGNSA. The CDR3 protein is CASSYRESTEAFF. CDR3 nucleotides: TGTGCCAGCAGCTACCGAGAGAGCACTGAAGCTTTCTTT.

The chain uses TRBV19 and TRBJ1-6; D is uncertain. V lost 1 base and J 7 bases, leaving 11 bases between the germline ends. CDR3 length: 15 amino acids. Germline loops: CDR1 LNHDA, CDR2 SQIVND (reference sequence). CDR3: CASSIVLPGNSPLHF. As DNA, the CDR3 is TGTGCCAGTAGTATAGTCCTCCCGGGAAATTCACCCCTCCACTTT.

The chain uses TRBV30 and TRBJ1-5, with TRBD1 as a possible D gene (6 bases). The CDR3 has 15 residues. The ends were cut back, 2 bases at V and 1 base at J, with 12 bases in the middle. In germline, CDR1 is GTSNPN, CDR2 SVGIG (reference sequence). CDR3 in DNA: TGTGCCTGGAGTATGGGGGCGAGGAGCAATCAGCCCCAGCATTTT. Residues: CAWSMGARSNQPQHF.

This clone came up once. CDR3 protein: CASSRGEDGNTIYF. CDR3 coding DNA: TGCGCCAGCAGCCGGGGGGAGGATGGAAACACCATATATTTT. The chain joins TRBV5-1 to TRBJ1-3; possibly TRBD1 for D (5 bases). The germline V gene encodes CDR1 SGHRS and CDR2 YFSETQ. V was trimmed by 4 bases and J by 3 bases, leaving 11 bases between them. The length of the CDR3 is 14 residues. Filled out from reference TRBV5-1 and TRBJ1-3, the complete variable domain reads KAGVTQTPRYLIKTRGQQVTLSCSPISGHRSVSWYQQTPGQGLQFLFEYFSETQRNKGNFPGRFSGRQFSNSRSEMNVSTLELGDSALYLCASSRGEDGNTIYFGEGSWLTVV.

The chain uses TRBV3-1 (or the pseudogene TRBV3-2) and TRBJ1-2, with D tentatively TRBD1 (6 bases). The CDR3 length is 16 residues. Germline CDR1 and CDR2: LGHDT and YNNKEL (reference sequence). Trimming cost V 3 bases and J 3 bases, with 17 bases left between them. The CDR3 is CASSQEDGGRYYGYTF. The CDR3 nucleotides are TGTGCCAGCAGCCAGGAGGACGGGGGGCGTTACTATGGCTACACCTTC.